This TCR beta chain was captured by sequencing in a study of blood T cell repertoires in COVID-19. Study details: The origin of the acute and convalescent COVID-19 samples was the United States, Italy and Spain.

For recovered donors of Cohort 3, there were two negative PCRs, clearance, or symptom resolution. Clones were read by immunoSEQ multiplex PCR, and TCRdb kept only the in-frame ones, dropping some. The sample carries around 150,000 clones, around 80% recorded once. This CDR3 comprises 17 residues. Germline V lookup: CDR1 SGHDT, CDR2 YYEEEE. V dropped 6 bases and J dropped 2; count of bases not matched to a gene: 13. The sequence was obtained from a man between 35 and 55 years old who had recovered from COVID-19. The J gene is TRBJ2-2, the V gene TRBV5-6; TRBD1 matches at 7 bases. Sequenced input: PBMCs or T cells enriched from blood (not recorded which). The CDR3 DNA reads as TGTGCCAGCACCCCCCCGCCGGGACAGATAAACACCGGGGAGCTGTTTTTT. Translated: CASTPPPGQINTGELFF.